Given below is one T cell receptor beta chain in context. This clone was counted a single time. The antigen it recognizes is unknown. Base-call qualities are not available, and no considerably larger clone is one nucleotide away. TCRbeta CDR3 regions were amplified from genomic DNA using the immunoSEQ Assay, a bias-controlled multiplex PCR. In the paper's pipeline: The number of nucleated cells in each sample was estimated by amplification of reference gene primers within the assay. To quantify the absolute abundance of each unique TCRbeta CDR3 rearrangement, sequence reads were collapsed and filtered. For each sample, productive Simpson clonality was calculated by taking the square root of Simpson's diversity index across productive rearrangements. What TCRdb holds here is the immuneACCESS table cut down to in-frame rearrangements. Part of the clones is not present; checked against another copy, under half of the missing clones reflect an unresolved V gene, and the others are unexplained. V and J calls and clone size follow that table, whereas D and trimming were derived from the DNA. Present in this sample are some 320,000 clones, more than 75% of which were seen just once. The top ten clones comprise around 2.5% of the sample.

The CDR3 has 15 amino acids, counting the end cysteine and phenylalanine. The DNA shown is the 45-base CDR3, in frame from base 1. The CDR1 and CDR2 encoded by the germline V gene (reference sequence) are MNHEY and SMNVEV. V sheds 5 bases and J sheds 5 bases, leaving 18 bases between their ends. The data stem from a study of blood T cell repertoires in COVID-19 (dated by TCRdb to between 2020 and 2021). In terms of the full investigation: Samples from collaborators originated in the United States, Italy and Spain and spanned both the acute and convalescent phases of COVID-19. Deeply sampled blood TCRbeta repertoires from subjects exposed to, actively infected with, or recovered from COVID-19 were included in the dataset. Samples came from the ongoing ImmuneRACE study (first 160 participants) plus 1,254 subjects from 6 global collaborators. Where available, HLA class I and class II types were taken from metadata supplied by the sample provider and were not determined by assay-based typing. A freely available public database, intended as a resource for researchers studying the immune response to SARS-CoV-2, is where the repertoires were released. Nearly every sample came with metadata listing a de-identified subject ID, COVID-19 status, age in years and sex. The prospective study material was composed of cDNA or gDNA derived from T cells, B-cell-depleted T cells, or PBMCs. What the study reported, not specific to this receptor: How much clinical and demographic metadata was included differed by source and by participant, and the metadata was provided uncurated.

Participants in the prospective study were enrolled through a virtual design, were aged about 18 to 90 years, and lived in roughly 26 United States geographic areas. To assign participants to cohorts, the prospective study relied on clinical history that participants themselves reported in a screening survey and a study questionnaire. ImmuneRACE Cohort 3 recovered participants were defined by two consecutive negative NP/OP PCR tests, healthcare professional clearance, or symptom resolution. Each participant in the prospective study had whole blood, serum and a nasopharyngeal or oropharyngeal swab collected by mobile phlebotomists. Additional blood draws and questionnaires over an approximately two-month period could optionally be provided by prospective study participants. Blood samples from the prospective study were shipped frozen or at room temperature prior to DNA extraction.

The receptor's source is a man aged 60 to 75 who had recovered from COVID-19. The sample taken for sequencing was PBMCs or T cells enriched from blood (not recorded which). The sequence joins TRBV27 to TRBJ2-5, and the D gene may be TRBD2, 6 bases matching. The nucleotide sequence reads TGTGCCAGCAGTCCGTTCGCGGGGCCGGGGGAGACCCAGTACTTC. This yields the protein CASSPFAGPGETQYF.